These 12 T cell receptor beta chains were sequenced from one sample in a study of T cell responses to AZD1222 COVID-19 vaccine (dated by TCRdb to about 2021). Interpreted using the paper, the time point label stands for: baseline before first vaccination. The library was generated by the immunoSEQ multiplex PCR assay. Sourced from immuneACCESS, this table was stored by TCRdb with only in-frame sequences that have V and J called. A share of the clones is absent; for the studies checked, an unresolved V gene accounts for under half, and the remainder has no known explanation. For this sample the table gives 90,000 to 120,000 clones, of which around nine tenths were detected only once. Over 6.5% of the sample lies in the top ten. Sequencing used peripheral blood, obtained on day 0 of AZD1222 vaccination. The receptors shown here come from an adult in good health.

The chain couples TRBV7-2 to TRBJ2-3, with TRBD1 matching 7 bases. With 3 bases clipped from V and 2 bases from J, the junction kept 5 bases outside the gene matches. CDR1 and CDR2 (germline): SGHTA, FQGNSA. The length of the CDR3 is 15 residues. Here the CDR3 reads CASSFDRVNTDTQYF. CDR3 nucleotide sequence: TGTGCCAGCAGCTTTGACAGGGTCAACACAGATACGCAGTATTTT.

The rearrangement joins TRBV6-5 to TRBJ1-4; a possible D gene is TRBD1 (6 bases). V lost 5 bases, J lost 3 bases, and 13 bases lay in between. CDR1 and CDR2 (germline): MNHEY, SVGAGI. The CDR3 contains 15 residues. The CDR3 nucleotides read TGTGCCAGCAGTAACCAGGGGTGGGCTAATGAAAAACTGTTTTTT. Translated: CASSNQGWANEKLFF.

CDR3 amino acids: CASSSDWNQPQHF. CDR3 in DNA: TGTGCCAGCAGCTCGGACTGGAATCAGCCCCAGCATTTT. The rearrangement joins TRBV5-4 to TRBJ1-5; D is ambiguous. Trimming took 3 bases from V and 4 from J, leaving 8 bases between them. CDR3 length: 13 residues. Germline CDR1 SGHNT, CDR2 YYREEE (reference sequence).

This clone appeared a single time. The gene calls are TRBV3-1 (or the pseudogene TRBV3-2) and TRBJ2-7; the D is unclear. V lost 0 bases and J lost 7, with 13 bases in between. Germline CDR1 is LGHDT and CDR2 is YNNKEL (reference sequence). The CDR3 runs to 14 residues. The CDR3 sequence: CASSQDGIAGEQYF. CDR3 nucleotides: TGTGCCAGCAGCCAAGACGGAATAGCTGGGGAGCAGTACTTC.

In its sample, this clone was seen once. The gene calls are TRBV6-4 and TRBJ2-7; D unresolved. CDR1 MRHNA and CDR2 SNTAGT come from the germline V gene. Trimming pared 3 bases from V and 3 bases from J, leaving 6 bases between. The CDR3 sequence is 12 residues long. In nucleotides, the CDR3 is TGTGCCAGCAGTGAACCAAGCTACGAGCAGTACTTC. It yields the protein CASSEPSYEQYF.

This clone has a handful of counts. The rearrangement uses TRBV6-2 or TRBV6-3 and TRBJ2-3; no clear D gene. Germline CDR1 reads MNHEY; CDR2 reads SVGEGT. The CDR3 has 15 residues. Trimming shortened V by 3 bases and J by 2 bases, and 12 bases separated the two germline ends. For the CDR3, the DNA is TGTGCCAGCAGTTATGGGTCCAATCCCACAGATACGCAGTATTTT. Protein: CASSYGSNPTDTQYF.

The chain has TRBV7-2 and TRBJ2-7; tentatively, D is TRBD1 (5 bases). The CDR3 is 17 amino acids. V was shortened by 4 bases and J by 2 bases, with 21 bases between the two germline ends. The V gene's germline CDR1 is SGHTA and CDR2 FQGNSA. CDR3 DNA sequence: TGTGCCAGCAGCTCTAGGGCAAACAGGTTTTCAACCTACGAGCAGTACTTC. Its protein product is CASSSRANRFSTYEQYF.

CDR3 region: CASSYNQHMNTEAFF. The CDR3 bases are TGTGCCAGCAGTTATAACCAGCATATGAACACTGAAGCTTTCTTT. V gene TRBV6-5 combines with J gene TRBJ1-1; unclear D gene. CDR3 length: 15 residues. Trimming shortened V by 3 bases and J by 0 bases, and 11 bases separated the two germline ends. Per germline, CDR1 MNHEY and CDR2 SVGAGI.

CDR3 in amino acids: CASRNPGGRGYEQYF. The CDR3 DNA sequence: TGTGCCAGCAGAAACCCGGGAGGGAGGGGATACGAGCAGTACTTC. The chain recombines TRBV28 with TRBJ2-7, with TRBD2 identical over 8 bases. Germline CDR1 and CDR2: MDHEN and SYDVKM. The CDR3 runs to 15 residues. Trimming cost V 6 bases and J 4 bases; bases outside gene matches: 11.

In DNA, the CDR3 is TGTGCCAGTAGCTTACTAGCGGGTGCTACCGGGGAGCTGTTTTTT. Its translation: CASSLLAGATGELFF. The V and J genes are TRBV19 and TRBJ2-2, with 9 bases that match TRBD2. The germline gives CDR1 LNHDA, CDR2 SQIVND (reference sequence). CDR3 size: 15 residues. V was pared by 6 bases and J by 5 bases, with 7 bases of the junction left unmatched.

The chain is built from TRBV19 and TRBJ1-5, with 8 bases that match TRBD1. The trim removed 8 bases at V and 3 bases at J, leaving 15 bases unmatched. The CDR3 has 17 residues. Germline V gene data show CDR1 as LNHDA and CDR2 as SQIVND (reference sequence). The CDR3 is CASQPGQDFVNNQPQHF. The DNA for the CDR3 is TGTGCCAGTCAACCGGGACAGGATTTCGTTAACAATCAGCCCCAGCATTTT.

The rearrangement links TRBV5-6 to TRBJ1-1; D is undetermined. V gave up 4 bases and J gave up 6 bases, with 13 bases separating them. CDR3 length equals 13 residues. Germline V gene data show CDR1 as SGHDT and CDR2 as YYEEEE. As DNA, the CDR3 is TGTGCCAGCAGCAACCTTGAGGGCGCTGAAGCTTTCTTT. Amino acid sequence: CASSNLEGAEAFF.